A single TCR beta chain is shown here with its context. This clonotype came up a few times. It has no known antigen specificity. Per-base quality was not reported, and no clone a single base away is much larger than it. The data stem from a study of blood T cells in healthy people across ages (dated by TCRdb to about 2015). As for the study more broadly: In model experiments, template switching captured about one uniquely barcoded TCR beta cDNA molecule for every two T cells. Using deep sequencing normalized with unique cDNA molecular identifiers, the study measured how TCR beta repertoire diversity changes with age. To avoid experimental bias, donors of different ages were randomly spread across the sequencing lanes. The donors were divided into four age groups: young (average approximately 16 years), middle-aged (roughly 42), aged (about 56) and long-lived (about 80). For two donors (one aged 18 to 30 and one aged 80 or older), the study analyzed two additional independent replicas of 1 million unique cDNA reads from the same blood draw.

The investigation overall reported the following: Donor CMV infection status was unknown, potentially confounding age-related changes in expanded clonotypes. As age increased, observed TCR beta diversity per million T cells dropped in a roughly linear way, and a significant reduction was already evident by age 40. Estimates of total diversity from one million sequenced T cells were regarded as lower bounds and underestimates. Bulk unsorted PBMC profiling prevented conclusive comparison of naive and antigen-experienced compartments. A strong correlation was found between observed TCR beta diversity and the percentage of naive T cells measured by flow cytometry. Compared with the aged group, more naive CD4+ T cells, fewer expanded clones and increased TCR diversity were shown by the long-lived group, suggesting age selection.

The donors were some 36 Caucasian individuals from Russia, aged 6 to 90 years, who were systemically healthy. Around 9.8 milliliters of peripheral blood were collected from each donor into EDTA-treated Vacutainer tubes. PBMCs were isolated by Ficoll-Paque density-gradient centrifugation, with at least 7 million obtained per sample. Total RNA, at least 5 micrograms per sample, was extracted from PBMCs with Trizol reagent. Naive CD45RAhigh/CD27high T cell percentages were measured by flow cytometry on a PBMC aliquot from every donor. The library was obtained by 5' RACE. Instrument on record: Illumina HiSeq 2500. The second PCR ran for roughly 7 to 11 cycles and used a J-beta primer mix along with a sample-barcoded 5' primer. A unique molecular identifier was introduced onto each TCR beta cDNA molecule by a template-switch 5' adaptor carrying 12 random nucleotides. Each sample yielded at least 3 million CDR3-containing paired-end reads. First-strand cDNA was synthesized from all RNA with the Mint cDNA synthesis kit, primed by a TRBC-specific oligonucleotide. Following uracil-DNA glycosylase treatment, a first 18-cycle PCR with universal primers M1SS and BC2_uni_R was performed on all cDNA. The source study handled its data this way. For normalization, 1 million high-quality reads, each with a distinct molecular identifier, were randomly selected from each sample. Instead of being binned into consensus sequences, reads with shared molecular identifiers were discarded. MiTCR, with a Q25 quality threshold and the strictest error-elimination algorithm, was used for CDR3 identification, clonotype clustering and error correction. Lower-bound total TCR beta diversity was estimated with a nonparametric unseen species model using Euler transformation. TCRdb redid the processing of the public reads, applying fastp at Q25 and MiXCR, and retained in-frame beta chains. Every CDR3 protein is listed once, alongside the most common genes and DNA of its rows. The V and J calls shown here were made by TCRdb, not taken from the authors' results. Counted in this sample were about 1.1 million distinct CDR3 sequences; 30% to 40% of them appeared once. The ten largest clonotypes hold around 13% of the sample.

CDR3 length: 11 amino acids, cysteine to phenylalanine. The kept DNA is CDR3 alone, 33 bases in frame from the first base. The germline ends are 16 bases apart after V is trimmed by 6 bases and J by 11 bases. The germline V gene sets CDR1 to SQVTM and CDR2 to ANQGSEA. The sequence came from a man younger than 30 in good health. The chain was built from TRBV29-1 and TRBJ1-1, with a weak D call of TRBD1 (6 bases match). The sample taken for sequencing was blood. The DNA sequence is as follows: TGCAGCGTCCGACAGGAAGACTGGGCTTTCTTT. Its translation reads: CSVRQEDWAFF.